One and the same sample provided the 28 T cell receptor beta chains below, sequenced in a study of T cell responses to AZD1222 COVID-19 vaccine (dated by TCRdb to the early 2020s). Per the publication, the time point label means: baseline before first vaccination. Library preparation used the immunoSEQ multiplex PCR assay. The clones in this table, taken by TCRdb from immuneACCESS, are in-frame only. Not every clone is retained; where verified, under half of the shortfall comes from an unresolved V gene, and the cause of the rest is unknown. This sample has 120,000 or so clones in its table, and around 93% of those were observed once. Of the sample, 0.8% to 1.1% falls within the top ten clones. Sample: peripheral blood, taken on day 0 of AZD1222 vaccination. The receptors were gathered from an adult in good health.

This chain links TRBV7-9 with TRBJ1-2; D is ambiguous. The CDR3 runs to 12 residues. The germline gives CDR1 SEHNR, CDR2 FQNEAQ (reference sequence). V was pared by 8 bases and J by 3 bases, with 10 bases between. The CDR3 loop is CASRVGDYGYTF. For the CDR3, the DNA is TGTGCCAGCCGCGTGGGAGACTATGGCTACACCTTC.

J is TRBJ2-7 and V is TRBV15; 12 bases agree with TRBD1. With V trimmed by 5 bases and J by 0 bases, 8 bases remained unmatched. Looked up from germline, CDR1 is LNHNV and CDR2 is YYDKDF (reference sequence). The CDR3 covers 17 residues. Written as DNA, the CDR3 is TGTGCCACCAGCCCGGGACAGGGGGCCCCTAGCTCCTACGAGCAGTACTTC. Translating it yields CATSPGQGAPSSYEQYF.

This sequence joins TRBV19 and TRBJ1-5; the match to TRBD1 covers 9 bases. Trimming at V came to 5 bases and at J to 5 bases, leaving 13 bases not matched to a gene. CDR3 length equals 17 residues. Germline V gives CDR1 LNHDA, CDR2 SQIVND (reference sequence). In DNA, the CDR3 is TGTGCCAGTAGTCCCCACCGGGACAGGGTTTCCTATCAGCCCCAGCATTTT. It translates to CASSPHRDRVSYQPQHF.

This clone showed up just once. The chain employs TRBV2 and TRBJ1-2, with TRBD1 matching 7 bases. CDR3 length: 12 residues. Germline-derived CDR1 and CDR2 are SNHLY and FYNNEI. V shed 6 bases and J 7 bases; nucleotides not matched to a gene: 5. CDR3 nucleotide sequence: TGTGCCAGCAGAACGGGACAGTTTGGCTACACCTTC. This gives the protein CASRTGQFGYTF.

This clone appeared once. The CDR3 DNA sequence: TGTGCCAGCATGCCCCTAGGGGGGGATAATTCACCCCTCCACTTT. Encoded protein: CASMPLGGDNSPLHF. The chain employs TRBV6-5 and TRBJ1-6; the D gene is possibly TRBD1 (6 bases). The CDR3 consists of 15 residues. With 7 bases removed from V and 5 bases from J, the gap between germline ends came to 15 bases. Per the germline V gene, CDR1 is MNHEY and CDR2 is SVGAGI.

This clone has only one observation. The gene calls are TRBV11-3 and TRBJ1-5; no clear D. This CDR3 is 16 amino acids long. Trimming removed 5 bases from V and 2 bases from J, with 16 bases in between. CDR1 SGHNT and CDR2 YENEEA come from the germline V gene. CDR3 amino acids: CASSPLDPAGNQPQHF. The DNA for the CDR3 is TGTGCCAGCAGCCCCTTGGACCCTGCGGGCAATCAGCCCCAGCATTTT.

CDR3 nucleotide sequence: TGTGCCAGCAGTTCACCGGGACAGGGGGACGAGCAGTACTTC. Its translation is CASSSPGQGDEQYF. This sequence joins TRBV2 and TRBJ2-7, with 11 bases fitting TRBD1. The V segment lost 5 bases and the J segment 5 bases; nucleotides outside the gene matches: 5. CDR3 size: 14 residues. Germline V gene sequence: CDR1 SNHLY, CDR2 FYNNEI.

In its sample, this clone was seen a few times. The chain couples TRBV4-2 to TRBJ1-5; D gene ambiguous. The V and J ends lost 4 bases and 0 bases respectively, with 10 bases between them. Germline CDR1 is LGHNA and CDR2 is YNFKEQ. The CDR3 is made up of 15 amino acids. The CDR3 coding sequence is TGTGCCAGCAGCCCTTGGGGAGGTAGCAATCAGCCCCAGCATTTT. This sequence encodes CASSPWGGSNQPQHF.

V usage is TRBV12-3 or TRBV12-4 and J usage is TRBJ2-5; D gene unclear. The V end lost 3 bases, the J end lost 1 base, and 6 bases lay between the germline ends. This CDR3 is 13 amino acids long. In DNA, the CDR3 is TGTGCCAGCAGTTTCAACGGCCAAGAGACCCAGTACTTC. This translates into CASSFNGQETQYF.

This clone is medium-sized (0.01 to 0.1%) within its sample. The chain links TRBV15 to TRBJ2-7; maybe TRBD2 (5 bases). The germline V gene has CDR1 LNHNV and CDR2 YYDKDF (reference sequence). Trimming removed 5 bases at V and 0 bases at J, with 17 bases between. This CDR3 is 16 amino acids long. CDR3 bases: TGTGCCACCAGCTCCCACGAATCGGACTTCTCCTACGAGCAGTACTTC. Its translation: CATSSHESDFSYEQYF.

The chain uses TRBV7-6 and TRBJ2-7; TRBD2 aligns across 14 bases. The ends lost 5 bases at V and 2 bases at J; junction bases unmatched: 8. This CDR3 is 17 amino acids long. In germline, CDR1 is SGHVS, CDR2 FNYEAQ. This CDR3 reads CASSPGLAGGKPYEQYF. The CDR3 DNA sequence: TGTGCCAGCAGCCCCGGACTAGCGGGAGGTAAACCCTACGAGCAGTACTTC. Filled out from reference TRBV7-6 and TRBJ2-7, the complete variable domain reads GAGVSQSPRYKVTKRGQDVALRCDPISGHVSLYWYRQALGQGPEFLTYFNYEAQQDKSGLPNDRFSAERPEGSISTLTIQRTEQRDSAMYRCASSPGLAGGKPYEQYFGPGTRLTVT.

The gene calls are TRBV28 and TRBJ1-4, with 8 bases lining up with TRBD1. CDR1 is MDHEN, CDR2 SYDVKM, per germline. This CDR3 has 14 amino acids. The V segment lost 6 bases and the J segment 6 bases; nucleotides outside the gene matches: 6. The chain's CDR3 is CASSRQGRDEKLFF. CDR3 DNA sequence: TGTGCCAGCAGCAGACAGGGGAGGGATGAAAAACTGTTTTTT.

The chain has TRBV18 and TRBJ2-7, with 7 bases fitting TRBD1. CDR1 is KGHSH and CDR2 is LQKENI in the germline V gene. The CDR3 is made up of 14 amino acids. V trimming: 3 bases; J trimming: 1 base; junction bases outside the gene matches: 3. CDR3 in DNA: TGTGCCAGCTCACCGTCGACAGGGTCCTACGAGCAGTACTTC. Translation: CASSPSTGSYEQYF.

This chain joins TRBV27 and TRBJ1-5, with D unclear. The germline V gene has CDR1 MNHEY and CDR2 SMNVEV (reference sequence). The CDR3 runs to 13 residues. V lost 2 bases and J 5 bases, leaving 7 bases between the germline ends. CDR3 amino acids: CASSLIADQPQHF. CDR3 bases: TGTGCCAGCAGTTTAATCGCCGATCAGCCCCAGCATTTT.

The chain couples TRBV18 to TRBJ1-4; 9 positions match TRBD1. V lost 4 bases to trimming and J lost 5 bases; unmatched junction nucleotides: 8. The CDR3 loop spans 16 amino acids. The germline V gene encodes CDR1 KGHSH and CDR2 LQKENI. CDR3 in amino acids: CASSQGTGRGNEKLFF. CDR3 in DNA: TGTGCCAGCTCACAAGGGACAGGGAGAGGGAATGAAAAACTGTTTTTT.

This clone was observed once. V and J are TRBV18 and TRBJ1-5, with 8 bases lining up with TRBD1. CDR1 is KGHSH and CDR2 is LQKENI in the germline V gene. With 2 bases clipped from V and 1 base from J, the junction kept 4 bases outside the gene matches. This CDR3 has 16 residues. CDR3 coding DNA: TGTGCCAGCTCACCAGGACAGGGTTTCAGCAATCAGCCCCAGCATTTT. This gives the protein CASSPGQGFSNQPQHF.

This clone has more than one count but fewer than ten. The chain uses TRBV2 and TRBJ1-1; a weak D match, TRBD1 (6 bases). Trimming cost V 4 bases and J 4 bases, with 13 bases left between them. CDR3 length: 14 amino acids. The germline V gene has CDR1 SNHLY and CDR2 FYNNEI. CDR3 coding DNA: TGTGCCAGCAGTGTCGAGGGGGGGGGCACTGAAGCTTTCTTT. Translated, it gives CASSVEGGGTEAFF.

The CDR3 nucleotides are TGTGCCAGCTCACGTGGGGGTAGCGAAAAACTGTTTTTT. Its translation: CASSRGGSEKLFF. This sequence joins TRBV18 and TRBJ1-4, with D perhaps matching TRBD1 (5 bases). The CDR3 totals 13 residues. Germline loops: CDR1 KGHSH, CDR2 LQKENI. Trimming took 4 bases from V and 8 from J, leaving 11 bases between them.

This clone was counted once. The rearrangement uses TRBV10-3 and TRBJ1-6; a possible D gene is TRBD1 (5 bases). The ends were cut back, 2 bases at V and 7 bases at J, with 12 bases in the middle. This CDR3 has 15 amino acids. Germline V CDR1 and CDR2: ENHRY, SYGVKD. CDR3 in DNA: TGTGCCATCAGTGAGAGGCAGGGTGCCAATTCACCCCTCCACTTT. It yields the protein CAISERQGANSPLHF.

V gene TRBV7-3 combines with J gene TRBJ2-5; D is perhaps TRBD1 (6 bases). The CDR3 spans 13 residues. Germline V CDR1 and CDR2: SGHTA, FQGTGA. V lost 5 bases to trimming and J lost 7 bases, with 14 bases between them. Here the CDR3 DNA reads TGTGCCAGCAGCGGCGACAGGCAGGGGACCCAGTACTTC. It specifies CASSGDRQGTQYF.

The V and J genes are TRBV5-1 and TRBJ1-2; the match to TRBD1 covers 10 bases. V lost 0 bases, J lost 7 bases, and 9 bases stayed unmatched. The CDR3 runs 16 residues. Per the germline V gene, CDR1 is SGHRS and CDR2 is YFSETQ. In DNA form, the CDR3 reads TGCGCCAGCAGCTTGGGACAGGGGGCGCAGGTGACTGGCTACACCTTC. Its translation: CASSLGQGAQVTGYTF. The full variable domain, in which reference TRBV5-1 and TRBJ1-2 provide the parts outside the CDR3, is KAGVTQTPRYLIKTRGQQVTLSCSPISGHRSVSWYQQTPGQGLQFLFEYFSETQRNKGNFPGRFSGRQFSNSRSEMNVSTLELGDSALYLCASSLGQGAQVTGYTFGSGTRLTVV.

The chain employs TRBV3-1 (or the pseudogene TRBV3-2) and TRBJ2-7, with D possibly TRBD2 on 5 matching bases. There are 14 residues in the CDR3. Germline V lookup: CDR1 LGHDT, CDR2 YNNKEL (reference sequence). The V end lost 3 bases, the J end lost 6 bases, and 15 bases lay between the germline ends. CDR3 DNA sequence: TGTGCCAGCAGCCACCTAAGGTCCAGCGGCGAGCAGTACTTC. It yields the protein CASSHLRSSGEQYF.

The V gene is TRBV30, the J gene TRBJ1-2; D perhaps matches TRBD1 (6 bases). V dropped 3 bases and J dropped 4 bases, with 15 bases sitting between them. The CDR3 loop spans 14 amino acids. CDR1 is GTSNPN, CDR2 SVGIG, per germline (reference sequence). The CDR3 here is CAWRELGTIYGYTF. The CDR3 DNA follows: TGTGCCTGGAGGGAACTAGGGACAATCTATGGCTACACCTTC.

This chain connects TRBV6-1 to TRBJ2-6; possibly TRBD1 for D (5 bases). The CDR3 loop spans 17 amino acids. The germline V gene has CDR1 MNHNS and CDR2 SASEGT. Trimming stripped 4 bases from V and 0 bases from J, with 13 bases between. For the CDR3, the DNA is TGTGCCAGCAGTGGTCTTACAGGTTTCTCTGGGGCCAACGTCCTGACTTTC. Residues: CASSGLTGFSGANVLTF.

V gene TRBV7-2 combines with J gene TRBJ2-7; D not certain. V gave up 4 bases and J gave up 3 bases, with 7 bases separating them. Germline V lookup: CDR1 SGHTA, CDR2 FQGNSA. This CDR3 contains 12 residues. The CDR3, as DNA: TGTGCCAGCAGCTATCCGGGCTACGAGCAGTACTTC. Translation: CASSYPGYEQYF.

The gene calls are TRBV19 and TRBJ1-2; D gene ambiguous. Germline V gene lookup returns CDR1 LNHDA and CDR2 SQIVND (reference sequence). CDR3 size: 12 residues. V was pared by 11 bases and J by 3 bases, with 13 bases between. CDR3 DNA sequence: TGTGCCGGTAACACGGCTTACTATGGCTACACCTTC. Its protein is CAGNTAYYGYTF.

The chain couples TRBV7-6 to TRBJ2-1; 16 positions agree with TRBD2. CDR1 and CDR2 (germline): SGHVS, FNYEAQ. The CDR3 is 18 residues long. Trimming at V came to 5 bases and at J to 1 base, leaving 5 bases not matched to a gene. The CDR3 here is CASSLGTSGRESYNEQFF. The DNA for the CDR3 is TGTGCCAGCAGCCTGGGGACTAGCGGGAGGGAGTCCTACAATGAGCAGTTCTTC.

The chain joins TRBV18 to TRBJ2-3; 13 nucleotides line up with TRBD2. With V trimmed by 6 bases and J by 6 bases, 3 bases remained unmatched. CDR3 size: 14 residues. Germline lookup yields CDR1 KGHSH and CDR2 LQKENI. The chain's CDR3 is CASSGTSGTDTQYF. CDR3 bases: TGTGCCAGCTCCGGGACTAGCGGGACTGATACGCAGTATTTT.